Reported below is one T cell receptor (beta chain). These data belong to a study of blood T cell repertoires in COVID-19. Looking at the study overall: COVID-19 samples, acute and convalescent, were from the United States, Italy and Spain. T cells, B-cell-depleted T cells, or PBMCs supplied cDNA or gDNA.

Authors' methods: Amplification from reference gene primers served as the basis for estimated nucleated cell counts. TCRdb's copy holds only in-frame clones and misses some; the assay was immunoSEQ multiplex PCR. That table furnishes V, J and clone size, whereas the DNA furnished D and trimming. The sample lists tens of thousands of clones, around four fifths occurring once. Sequencing used peripheral blood. The source of this sequence is a human donor in a cohort sampled during active COVID-19.

This CDR3 reads CASSRSGGYTDTQYF. The CDR3, as DNA: TGTGCCAGCAGCAGGAGCGGGGGGTACACAGATACGCAGTATTTT. The rearrangement links TRBV5-4 to TRBJ2-3, with 9 bases fitting TRBD2. V shed 4 bases and J 2 bases; nucleotides not matched to a gene: 5. CDR1 SGHNT and CDR2 YYREEE come from the germline V gene (reference sequence). This CDR3 region has 15 residues. The full variable domain, with the rest looked up from reference TRBV5-4 and TRBJ2-3, is ETGVTQSPTHLIKTRGQQVTLRCSSQSGHNTVSWYQQALGQGPQFIFQYYREEENGRGNFPPRFSGLQFPNYSSELNVNALELDDSALYLCASSRSGGYTDTQYFGPGTRLTVL.